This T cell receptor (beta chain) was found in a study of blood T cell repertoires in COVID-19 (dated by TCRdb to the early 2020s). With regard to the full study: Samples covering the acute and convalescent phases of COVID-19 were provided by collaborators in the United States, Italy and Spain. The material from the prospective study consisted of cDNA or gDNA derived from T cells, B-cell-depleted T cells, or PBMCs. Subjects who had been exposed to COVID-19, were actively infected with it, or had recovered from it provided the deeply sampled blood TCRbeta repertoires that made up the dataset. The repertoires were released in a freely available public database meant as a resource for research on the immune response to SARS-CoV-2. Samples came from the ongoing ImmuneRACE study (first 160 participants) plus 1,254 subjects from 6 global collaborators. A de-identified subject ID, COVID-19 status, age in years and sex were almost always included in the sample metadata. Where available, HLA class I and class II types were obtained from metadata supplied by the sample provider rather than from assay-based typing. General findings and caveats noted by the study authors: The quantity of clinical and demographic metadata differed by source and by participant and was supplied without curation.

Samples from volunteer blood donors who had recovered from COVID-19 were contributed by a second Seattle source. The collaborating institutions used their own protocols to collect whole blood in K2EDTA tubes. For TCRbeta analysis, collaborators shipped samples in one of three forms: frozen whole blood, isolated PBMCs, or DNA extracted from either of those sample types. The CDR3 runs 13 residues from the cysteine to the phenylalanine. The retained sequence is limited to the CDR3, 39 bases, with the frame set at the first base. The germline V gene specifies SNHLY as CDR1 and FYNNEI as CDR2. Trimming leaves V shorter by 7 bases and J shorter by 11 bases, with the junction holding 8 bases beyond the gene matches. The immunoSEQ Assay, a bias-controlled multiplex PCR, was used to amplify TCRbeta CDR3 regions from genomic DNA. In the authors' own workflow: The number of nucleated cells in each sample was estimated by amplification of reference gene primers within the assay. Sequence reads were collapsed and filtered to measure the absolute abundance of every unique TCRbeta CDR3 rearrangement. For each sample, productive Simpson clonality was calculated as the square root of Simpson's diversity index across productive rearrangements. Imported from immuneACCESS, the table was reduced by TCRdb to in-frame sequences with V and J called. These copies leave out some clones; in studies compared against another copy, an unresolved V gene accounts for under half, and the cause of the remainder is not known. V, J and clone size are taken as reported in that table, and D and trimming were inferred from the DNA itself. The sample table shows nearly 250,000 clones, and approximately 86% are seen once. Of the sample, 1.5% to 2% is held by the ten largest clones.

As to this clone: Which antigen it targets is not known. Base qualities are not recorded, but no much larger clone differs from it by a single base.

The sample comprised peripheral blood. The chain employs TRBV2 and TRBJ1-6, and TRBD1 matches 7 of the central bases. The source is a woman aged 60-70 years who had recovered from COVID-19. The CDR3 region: CASKETGITPLHF. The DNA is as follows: TGTGCCAGCAAGGAGACAGGGATTACACCCCTCCACTTT.